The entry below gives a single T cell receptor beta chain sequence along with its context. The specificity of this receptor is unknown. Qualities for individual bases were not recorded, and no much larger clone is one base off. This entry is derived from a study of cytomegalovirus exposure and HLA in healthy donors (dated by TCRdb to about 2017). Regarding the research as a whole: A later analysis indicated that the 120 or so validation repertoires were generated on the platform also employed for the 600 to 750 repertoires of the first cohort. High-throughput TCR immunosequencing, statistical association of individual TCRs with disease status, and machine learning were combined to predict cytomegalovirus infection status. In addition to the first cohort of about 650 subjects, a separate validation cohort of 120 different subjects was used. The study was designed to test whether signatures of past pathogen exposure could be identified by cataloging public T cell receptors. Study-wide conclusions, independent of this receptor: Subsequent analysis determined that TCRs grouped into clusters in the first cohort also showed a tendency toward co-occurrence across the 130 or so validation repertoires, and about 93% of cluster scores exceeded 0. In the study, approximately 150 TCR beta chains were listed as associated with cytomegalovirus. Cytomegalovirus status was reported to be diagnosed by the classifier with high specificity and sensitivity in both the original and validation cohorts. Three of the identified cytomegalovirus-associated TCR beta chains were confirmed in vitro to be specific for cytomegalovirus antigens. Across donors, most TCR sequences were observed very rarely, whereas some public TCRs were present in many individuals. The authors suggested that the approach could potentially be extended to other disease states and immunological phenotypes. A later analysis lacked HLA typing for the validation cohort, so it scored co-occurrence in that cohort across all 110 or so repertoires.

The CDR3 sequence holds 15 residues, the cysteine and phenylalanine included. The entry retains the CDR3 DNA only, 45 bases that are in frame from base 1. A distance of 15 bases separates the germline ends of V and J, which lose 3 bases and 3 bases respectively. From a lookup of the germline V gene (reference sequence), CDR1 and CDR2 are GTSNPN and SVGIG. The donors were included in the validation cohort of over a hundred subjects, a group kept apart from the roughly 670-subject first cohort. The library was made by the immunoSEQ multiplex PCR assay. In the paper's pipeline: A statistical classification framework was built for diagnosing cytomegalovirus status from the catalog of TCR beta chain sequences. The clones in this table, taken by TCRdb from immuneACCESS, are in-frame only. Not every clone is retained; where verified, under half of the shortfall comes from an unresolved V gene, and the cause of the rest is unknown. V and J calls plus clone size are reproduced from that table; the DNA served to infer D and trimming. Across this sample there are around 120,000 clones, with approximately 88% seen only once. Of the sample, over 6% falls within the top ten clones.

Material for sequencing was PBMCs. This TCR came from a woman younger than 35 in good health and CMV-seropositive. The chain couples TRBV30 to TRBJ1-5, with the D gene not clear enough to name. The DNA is TGTGCCTGGAGAAGAAAGGGAGTCCCCAATCAGCCCCAGCATTTT. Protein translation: CAWRRKGVPNQPQHF.